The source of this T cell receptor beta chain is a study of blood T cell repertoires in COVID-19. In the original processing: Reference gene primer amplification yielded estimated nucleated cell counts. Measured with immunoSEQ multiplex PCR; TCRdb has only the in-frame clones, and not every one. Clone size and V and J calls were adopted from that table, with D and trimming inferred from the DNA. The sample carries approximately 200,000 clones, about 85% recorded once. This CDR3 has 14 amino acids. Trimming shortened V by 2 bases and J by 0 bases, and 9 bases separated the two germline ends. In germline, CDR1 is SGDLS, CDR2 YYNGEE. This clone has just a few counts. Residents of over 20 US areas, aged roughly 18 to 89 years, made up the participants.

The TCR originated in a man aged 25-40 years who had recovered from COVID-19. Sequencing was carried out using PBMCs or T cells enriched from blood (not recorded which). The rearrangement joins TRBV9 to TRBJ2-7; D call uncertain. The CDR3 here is CASSVIPSSYEQYF. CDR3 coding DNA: TGTGCCAGCAGCGTCATCCCGAGCTCCTACGAGCAGTACTTC. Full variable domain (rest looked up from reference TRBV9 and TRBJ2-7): DSGVTQTPKHLITATGQRVTLRCSPRSGDLSVYWYQQSLDQGLQFLIQYYNGEERAKGNILERFSAQQFPDLHSELNLSSLELGDSALYFCASSVIPSSYEQYFGPGTRLTVT.